This T cell receptor (beta chain) was identified in a study of T cell responses to AZD1222 COVID-19 vaccine. The study's findings and limits: Clonal diversity may have been underestimated, and the donors were mostly white British, with more females than males. Spike-specific TCR breadth and depth were elevated following two AZD1222 doses.

V dropped 0 bases and J dropped 2; count of bases not matched to a gene: 0. Per germline, CDR1 SGDLS and CDR2 YYNGEE. The CDR3 consists of 14 residues. Points on this clone: Its specificity is not known. Other nucleotide sequences in the sample specify the same CDR3.

Profiling relied on immunoSEQ multiplex PCR, and the TCRdb table lists in-frame clones only, not all of them. The top ten hold roughly 1.6% of the sample, which has just over 150,000 clones, 90% to 95% seen once. Sequencing used peripheral blood, obtained 28 days after the second AZD1222 dose. This TCR derives from an adult who received the AZD1222 COVID-19 vaccine. This rearrangement joins TRBV9 to TRBJ1-1; 8 positions match TRBD1. For the CDR3, the DNA is TGTGCCAGCAGCGTAGCAGGGGGCAACACTGAAGCTTTCTTT. It specifies CASSVAGGNTEAFF.